These T cell receptor beta chains were read from a single sample in a study of Ad26.COV2.S vaccination and SARS-CoV-2 variants. Clones were read by immunoSEQ multiplex PCR, and TCRdb kept only the in-frame ones, dropping some. The sample holds some 330,000 clones, approximately 87% seen once. The sequencing used peripheral blood, collected in a trial of Ad26.COV2.S vaccine versus placebo. The origin of the receptors is a person aged 18-60 years who received the Ad26.COV2.S COVID-19 vaccine or a placebo. Both conserved end residues are part of each CDR3. Each record gives: J gene, clone size, V gene, D gene, CDR3 DNA, CDR3 protein. D genes are given only for firm matches. Size tells how often a clone was seen (once, few, many) or the class of an expanded clone, and some rows leave it out.

J gene: TRBJ2-7; clone size: once; V gene: TRBV7-9; D gene: TRBD2; CDR3 DNA: TGTGCCAGCAGCTCCAGAGGACTAGCGGGGGCCCTCCTCTACGAGCAGTACTTC; CDR3 protein: CASSSRGLAGALLYEQYF
J gene: TRBJ2-1; clone size: NA; V gene: TRBV7-2; D gene: TRBD1; CDR3 DNA: TGTGCCAGCAGCTTAACACAGGGGAATGAGCAGTTCTTC; CDR3 protein: CASSLTQGNEQFF
J gene: TRBJ1-1; clone size: NA; V gene: TRBV5-6; D gene: NA; CDR3 DNA: TGTGCCAGCAGCTTACTAGGTGGCGGGGACACTGAAGCTTTCTTT; CDR3 protein: CASSLLGGGDTEAFF
J gene: TRBJ2-2; clone size: NA; V gene: TRBV6-5; D gene: TRBD1; CDR3 DNA: TGTGCCAGCAGAAATAACAGGGGATCCGGGGAGCTGTTTTTT; CDR3 protein: CASRNNRGSGELFF
J gene: TRBJ1-2; clone size: NA; V gene: TRBV4-1; D gene: TRBD1; CDR3 DNA: TGCGCCAGCTCCCTACTAACGACAGGGTGGCGGAATGGCTACACCTTC; CDR3 protein: CASSLLTTGWRNGYTF
J gene: TRBJ2-7; clone size: few; V gene: TRBV15; D gene: NA; CDR3 DNA: TGTGCCACCAGTCGCCTCTCGGGCCACTACGAGCAGTACTTC; CDR3 protein: CATSRLSGHYEQYF
J gene: TRBJ1-2; clone size: NA; V gene: TRBV5-1; D gene: TRBD1; CDR3 DNA: TGCGCCAGCAGCTTGGGTACGGGACAGGGGGCGAATGGCTACACCTTC; CDR3 protein: CASSLGTGQGANGYTF
J gene: TRBJ1-2; clone size: NA; V gene: TRBV11-3; D gene: NA; CDR3 DNA: TGTGCCAGCAGCGTTGAACAGGGCTATGGCTACACCTTC; CDR3 protein: CASSVEQGYGYTF
J gene: TRBJ1-1; clone size: NA; V gene: TRBV11-3; D gene: NA; CDR3 DNA: TGTGCCAGCAGCTTAGAGGGGGACCGGGCTGAAGCTTTCTTT; CDR3 protein: CASSLEGDRAEAFF
J gene: TRBJ2-1; clone size: NA; V gene: TRBV7-9; D gene: NA; CDR3 DNA: TGTGCCAGCAGAGACACGGGAAATCGTAACAATGAGCAGTTCTTC; CDR3 protein: CASRDTGNRNNEQFF
J gene: TRBJ1-5; clone size: NA; V gene: TRBV15; D gene: TRBD1; CDR3 DNA: TGTGCCACCAGAGGACAGGATTATAGCAATCAGCCCCAGCATTTT; CDR3 protein: CATRGQDYSNQPQHF
J gene: TRBJ2-7; clone size: few; V gene: TRBV7-6; D gene: TRBD1; CDR3 DNA: TGTGCCAGCAGCTTAGCGGTGGACAGGGATATCTACGAGCAGTACTTC; CDR3 protein: CASSLAVDRDIYEQYF
J gene: TRBJ2-1; clone size: NA; V gene: TRBV12-5; D gene: NA; CDR3 DNA: TGTGCTAGTGGTTTGGTGGGTTTTAGTGAGCAGTTCTTC; CDR3 protein: CASGLVGFSEQFF
J gene: TRBJ1-2; clone size: NA; V gene: TRBV15; D gene: NA; CDR3 DNA: TGTGCCACCAGCAGGGGGGTAGATGGCTACACCTTC; CDR3 protein: CATSRGVDGYTF
J gene: TRBJ2-1; clone size: NA; V gene: TRBV24-1; D gene: TRBD2; CDR3 DNA: TGTGCCACCAGTGGCGGGGGCTACAATGAGCAGTTCTTC; CDR3 protein: CATSGGGYNEQFF
J gene: TRBJ1-6; clone size: NA; V gene: TRBV6-1; D gene: NA; CDR3 DNA: TGTGCCAGCAGTGAGGAGAGGGGCCCTGATTCACCCCTCCACTTT; CDR3 protein: CASSEERGPDSPLHF
J gene: TRBJ1-2; clone size: NA; V gene: TRBV5-6; D gene: NA; CDR3 DNA: TGTGCCAGCAGCCAGATCGGGGGAGTTAACTATGGCTACACCTTC; CDR3 protein: CASSQIGGVNYGYTF
J gene: TRBJ2-7; clone size: NA; V gene: TRBV4-1; D gene: NA; CDR3 DNA: TGCGCCAGCAGCCAACCGGACAGAAAAATCTCCTACGAGCAGTACTTC; CDR3 protein: CASSQPDRKISYEQYF
J gene: TRBJ2-5; clone size: NA; V gene: TRBV6-2/TRBV6-3; D gene: NA; CDR3 DNA: TGTGCCAGCAGTTACCCCCCGGGGACCCAGTACTTC; CDR3 protein: CASSYPPGTQYF
J gene: TRBJ1-4; clone size: NA; V gene: TRBV7-9; D gene: NA; CDR3 DNA: TGTGCCAGCAGCTTGGGGGACGTACCAAGTGAAAAACTGTTTTTT; CDR3 protein: CASSLGDVPSEKLFF
J gene: TRBJ2-3; clone size: NA; V gene: TRBV7-2; D gene: NA; CDR3 DNA: TGTGCCAGCAGCGTAGTAGGATCGCTGGATACGCAGTATTTT; CDR3 protein: CASSVVGSLDTQYF
J gene: TRBJ2-3; clone size: NA; V gene: TRBV4-3; D gene: NA; CDR3 DNA: TGCGCCAGCAGCCAAGACATTGGTGGGGGGGCAGGAGATACGCAGTATTTT; CDR3 protein: CASSQDIGGGAGDTQYF
J gene: TRBJ2-2; clone size: NA; V gene: TRBV5-6; D gene: TRBD2; CDR3 DNA: TGTGCCAGCAGCTCGAATAGACTAGCCCCGATCACCGGGGAGCTGTTTTTT; CDR3 protein: CASSSNRLAPITGELFF
J gene: TRBJ2-2; clone size: NA; V gene: TRBV19; D gene: TRBD2; CDR3 DNA: TGTGCCAGTGTAAAGAGCGGGGGCCGCACCGGGGAGCTGTTTTTT; CDR3 protein: CASVKSGGRTGELFF
J gene: TRBJ1-2; clone size: NA; V gene: TRBV11-2; D gene: NA; CDR3 DNA: TGTGCCAGCAGCTTGGAGGGGGTCTATGGCTACACCTTC; CDR3 protein: CASSLEGVYGYTF
J gene: TRBJ2-7; clone size: NA; V gene: TRBV5-1; D gene: NA; CDR3 DNA: TGCGCCAGCAGCCCGGGACTCACAAATTCCTACGAGCAGTACTTC; CDR3 protein: CASSPGLTNSYEQYF
J gene: TRBJ2-7; clone size: NA; V gene: TRBV6-6; D gene: NA; CDR3 DNA: TGTGCCAGCAGACCAGGAGACTACGAGCAGTACTTC; CDR3 protein: CASRPGDYEQYF
J gene: TRBJ2-1; clone size: NA; V gene: TRBV5-1; D gene: NA; CDR3 DNA: TGCGCCAGCAGTGTTGGGATCTCCTACAATGAGCAGTTCTTC; CDR3 protein: CASSVGISYNEQFF
J gene: TRBJ2-2; clone size: NA; V gene: TRBV5-6; D gene: NA; CDR3 DNA: TGTGCCAGCAGCTTGAGGGAGATAAGGAACACCGGGGAGCTGTTTTTT; CDR3 protein: CASSLREIRNTGELFF
J gene: TRBJ2-3; clone size: NA; V gene: TRBV7-2; D gene: NA; CDR3 DNA: TGTGCCAGCAGCTTAGGGCCGCGGAGTGCTAGCACAGATACGCAGTATTTT; CDR3 protein: CASSLGPRSASTDTQYF
J gene: TRBJ1-1; clone size: NA; V gene: TRBV28; D gene: TRBD1; CDR3 DNA: TGTGCCAGCAGACCCGGGACAGGCAACACTGAAGCTTTCTTT; CDR3 protein: CASRPGTGNTEAFF
J gene: TRBJ2-6; clone size: NA; V gene: TRBV30; D gene: NA; CDR3 DNA: TGTGCCTGGAGTGGTCTAGGTATCGGGGCCAACGTCCTGACTTTC; CDR3 protein: CAWSGLGIGANVLTF
J gene: TRBJ1-2; clone size: NA; V gene: TRBV27; D gene: NA; CDR3 DNA: TGTGCCAGCAGTTTATCCACCGGGGCACAGGATTACTATGGCTACACCTTC; CDR3 protein: CASSLSTGAQDYYGYTF
J gene: TRBJ1-4; clone size: NA; V gene: TRBV3-1/TRBV3-2; D gene: NA; CDR3 DNA: TGTGCCAGCAGCCCTCCGGGGTTCACTAATGAAAAACTGTTTTTT; CDR3 protein: CASSPPGFTNEKLFF
J gene: TRBJ1-1; clone size: NA; V gene: TRBV28; D gene: NA; CDR3 DNA: TGTGCCAGCAGCCGCCCCTTGAACACTGAAGCTTTCTTT; CDR3 protein: CASSRPLNTEAFF
J gene: TRBJ2-5; clone size: NA; V gene: TRBV18; D gene: NA; CDR3 DNA: TGTGCCAGCTCACCAAGCAAAGGGGTGGTTGAGACCCAGTACTTC; CDR3 protein: CASSPSKGVVETQYF
J gene: TRBJ1-1; clone size: NA; V gene: TRBV5-4; D gene: TRBD1; CDR3 DNA: TGTGCCAGCAGCCAGGGGGCTGGGATGGGGAACACTGAAGCTTTCTTT; CDR3 protein: CASSQGAGMGNTEAFF
J gene: TRBJ1-6; clone size: NA; V gene: TRBV25-1; D gene: TRBD1; CDR3 DNA: TGTGCCAGCAGTCCCCGCGGGGCAGGGGGGTATTCACCCCTCCACTTT; CDR3 protein: CASSPRGAGGYSPLHF
J gene: TRBJ2-2; clone size: NA; V gene: TRBV2; D gene: NA; CDR3 DNA: TGTGCCAGCGTCGGGACGATAAAGAACACCGGGGAGCTGTTTTTT; CDR3 protein: CASVGTIKNTGELFF
J gene: TRBJ2-7; clone size: NA; V gene: TRBV6-1; D gene: NA; CDR3 DNA: TGTGCCAGCAGTGAAGCGCGGGCCTACGAGCAGTACTTC; CDR3 protein: CASSEARAYEQYF
J gene: TRBJ2-3; clone size: NA; V gene: TRBV6-2/TRBV6-3; D gene: TRBD2; CDR3 DNA: TGTGCCAGCAGTTTTCGAGCGGGGGGCAGCACAGATACGCAGTATTTT; CDR3 protein: CASSFRAGGSTDTQYF
J gene: TRBJ1-1; clone size: NA; V gene: TRBV5-6; D gene: NA; CDR3 DNA: TGTGCCAGCAGCTTGAGCTCGATGTTGGAAGAAGCTTTCTTT; CDR3 protein: CASSLSSMLEEAFF
J gene: TRBJ1-5; clone size: NA; V gene: TRBV4-2; D gene: NA; CDR3 DNA: TGTGCCAGCAGCCGTTACATGAAGGGCGATCAGCCCCAGCATTTT; CDR3 protein: CASSRYMKGDQPQHF
J gene: TRBJ1-4; clone size: NA; V gene: TRBV5-1; D gene: TRBD1; CDR3 DNA: TGCGCCAGCAGCTTATCGACAGGGAATGAAAAACTGTTTTTT; CDR3 protein: CASSLSTGNEKLFF
J gene: TRBJ2-3; clone size: NA; V gene: TRBV3-1/TRBV3-2; D gene: NA; CDR3 DNA: TGTGCCACCGCCGGGACGGGAGGCACAGATACGCAGTATTTT; CDR3 protein: CATAGTGGTDTQYF
J gene: TRBJ1-5; clone size: NA; V gene: TRBV27; D gene: TRBD1; CDR3 DNA: TGTGCCAGCAGCGCCTCCGACAGGGACAATCAGCCCCAGCATTTT; CDR3 protein: CASSASDRDNQPQHF